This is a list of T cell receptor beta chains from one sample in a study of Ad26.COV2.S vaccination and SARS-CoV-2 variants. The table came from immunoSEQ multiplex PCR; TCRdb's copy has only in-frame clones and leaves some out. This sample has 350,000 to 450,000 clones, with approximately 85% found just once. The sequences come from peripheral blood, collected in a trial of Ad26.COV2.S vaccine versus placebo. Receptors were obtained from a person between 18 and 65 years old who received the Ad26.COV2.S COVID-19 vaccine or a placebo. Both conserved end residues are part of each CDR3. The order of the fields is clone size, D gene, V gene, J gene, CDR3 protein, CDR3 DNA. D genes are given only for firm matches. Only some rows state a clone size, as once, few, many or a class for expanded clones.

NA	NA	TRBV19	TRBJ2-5	CASSQTVEWTQYF	TGTGCCAGTAGCCAGACGGTGGAGTGGACCCAGTACTTC
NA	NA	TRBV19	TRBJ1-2	CASRTDRSYGYTF	TGTGCCAGTAGGACCGACAGAAGCTATGGCTACACCTTC
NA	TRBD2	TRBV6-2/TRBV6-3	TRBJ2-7	CASSRTSGGYEQYF	TGTGCCAGCAGTCGGACTAGCGGGGGTTACGAGCAGTACTTC
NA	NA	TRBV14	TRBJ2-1	CASSQGYNEQFF	TGTGCCAGCAGCCAAGGGTACAATGAGCAGTTCTTC
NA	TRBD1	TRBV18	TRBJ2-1	CASSSGTGDNREQFF	TGTGCCAGCTCATCAGGGACAGGGGATAATCGTGAGCAGTTCTTC
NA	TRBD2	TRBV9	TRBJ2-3	CASSAPPGGRGTQYF	TGTGCCAGCAGCGCCCCCCCGGGGGGGCGAGGGACGCAGTATTTT
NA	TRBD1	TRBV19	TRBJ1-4	CASSIDRDRPNEKLFF	TGTGCCAGTAGTATAGACCGGGACAGGCCTAATGAAAAACTGTTTTTT
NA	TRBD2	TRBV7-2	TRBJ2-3	CASSLVGAGASTDTQYF	TGTGCCAGCAGCTTAGTAGGAGCGGGGGCCAGCACAGATACGCAGTATTTT
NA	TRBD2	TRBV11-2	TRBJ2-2	CASSPTSGGADGELFF	TGTGCCAGCAGCCCAACTAGCGGGGGGGCGGACGGGGAGCTGTTTTTT
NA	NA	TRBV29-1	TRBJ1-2	CSVVNPNGYTF	TGCAGCGTTGTAAATCCTAATGGCTACACCTTC
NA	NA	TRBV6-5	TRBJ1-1	CASSLDGNTEAFF	TGTGCCAGCAGTCTCGACGGGAACACTGAAGCTTTCTTT
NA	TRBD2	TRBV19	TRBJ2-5	CASSMTSGVETQYF	TGTGCCAGTAGTATGACTAGCGGGGTGGAGACCCAGTACTTC
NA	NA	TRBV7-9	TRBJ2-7	CASSLGLRSSYEQYF	TGTGCCAGCAGCTTAGGTTTGCGCAGCTCCTACGAGCAGTACTTC
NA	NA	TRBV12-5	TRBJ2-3	CASGLGGVGTDTQYF	TGTGCTAGTGGTTTGGGGGGGGTGGGCACAGATACGCAGTATTTT
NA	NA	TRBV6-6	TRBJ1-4	CASSPNRQRSFNEKLFF	TGTGCCAGCAGTCCCAACAGGCAAAGGAGCTTTAATGAAAAACTGTTTTTT
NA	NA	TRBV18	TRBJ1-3	CASSPRGQTSGNTIYF	TGTGCCAGCTCACCACGGGGCCAGACGTCTGGAAACACCATATATTTT
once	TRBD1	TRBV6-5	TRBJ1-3	CASKPRGSGNTIYF	TGTGCCAGCAAACCCAGGGGGTCCGGAAACACCATATATTTT
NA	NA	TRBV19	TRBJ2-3	CASSVQRFTDTQYF	TGTGCCAGTAGTGTTCAGCGGTTCACAGATACGCAGTATTTT
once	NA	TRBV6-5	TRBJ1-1	CASSPTMRAGAEAFF	TGTGCCAGCAGCCCGACAATGAGGGCCGGCGCTGAAGCTTTCTTT
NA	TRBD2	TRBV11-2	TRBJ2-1	CASSPRELAGLGNEQFF	TGTGCCAGCAGCCCACGGGAGCTAGCGGGGTTGGGTAATGAGCAGTTCTTC
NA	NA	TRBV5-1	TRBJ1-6	CASQPDWLASPLHF	TGCGCCAGCCAGCCAGACTGGCTGGCTTCACCCCTCCACTTT
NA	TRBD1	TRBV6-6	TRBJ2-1	CASSSGQGHHEQFF	TGTGCCAGCAGTTCAGGACAGGGTCACCATGAGCAGTTCTTC
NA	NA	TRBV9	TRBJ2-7	CASSVEGSLTYEQYF	TGTGCCAGCAGCGTAGAGGGTTCGTTAACTTACGAGCAGTACTTC
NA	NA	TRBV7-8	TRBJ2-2	CASSWGWDFSNTGELFF	TGTGCCAGCAGCTGGGGATGGGACTTCTCAAACACCGGGGAGCTGTTTTTT
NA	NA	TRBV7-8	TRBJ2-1	CASSLVLAAKYQFF	TGTGCCAGCAGCTTAGTTTTGGCAGCTAAATATCAGTTCTTC
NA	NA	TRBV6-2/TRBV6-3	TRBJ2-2	CASSPRLVTGELFF	TGTGCCAGCAGCCCCCGACTAGTCACCGGGGAGCTGTTTTTT
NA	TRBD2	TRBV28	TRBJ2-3	CASSFWIAGASTDTQYF	TGTGCCAGCAGTTTTTGGATAGCGGGAGCTAGCACAGATACGCAGTATTTT
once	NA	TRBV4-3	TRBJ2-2	CASSPILGTGELFF	TGCGCCAGCAGCCCAATACTGGGGACCGGGGAGCTGTTTTTT
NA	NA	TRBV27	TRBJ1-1	CASSLGPGMTHTEAFF	TGTGCCAGCAGTTTAGGTCCAGGGATGACCCACACTGAAGCTTTCTTT
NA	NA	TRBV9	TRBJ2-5	CASSVGYQETQYF	TGTGCCAGCAGCGTAGGGTATCAAGAGACCCAGTACTTC
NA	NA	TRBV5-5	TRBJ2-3	CASSFDLGGINTQYF	TGTGCCAGCAGCTTTGATCTAGGAGGTATAAATACGCAGTATTTT
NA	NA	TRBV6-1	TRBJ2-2	CASSESVGGELFF	TGTGCCAGCAGTGAAAGCGTTGGAGGGGAGCTGTTTTTT
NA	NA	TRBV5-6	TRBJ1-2	CASSLDRDGYTF	TGTGCCAGCAGCTTGGACAGGGATGGCTACACCTTC
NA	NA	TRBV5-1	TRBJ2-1	CASSLSQSSYNEQFF	TGCGCCAGCAGTTTAAGCCAGAGCTCCTACAATGAGCAGTTCTTC
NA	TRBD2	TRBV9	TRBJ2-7	CASSPGLAGYEQYF	TGTGCCAGCAGCCCTGGACTAGCGGGTTACGAGCAGTACTTC
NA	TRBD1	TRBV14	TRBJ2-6	CASSQDRDRAFIGANVLTF	TGTGCCAGCAGCCAAGATAGGGACAGGGCCTTCATTGGGGCCAACGTCCTGACTTTC
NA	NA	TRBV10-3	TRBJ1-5	CAISLGDRGNQPQHF	TGTGCCATCAGCTTAGGGGATAGGGGCAATCAGCCCCAGCATTTT
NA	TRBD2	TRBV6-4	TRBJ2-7	CASSDHWTSGNCEQYF	TGTGCCAGCAGTGACCATTGGACTAGCGGGAACTGCGAGCAGTACTTC
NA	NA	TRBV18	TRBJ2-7	CASSPLQVSSYEQYF	TGTGCCAGCTCACCACTACAGGTGAGCTCCTACGAGCAGTACTTC
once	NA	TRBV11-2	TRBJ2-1	CASSSGHRKTDDEQFF	TGTGCCAGCAGCTCCGGGCACCGTAAGACAGACGATGAGCAGTTCTTC
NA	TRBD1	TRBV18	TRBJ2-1	CASSPGTGLFF	TGTGCCAGCTCCCCCGGGACAGGGTTGTTCTTC
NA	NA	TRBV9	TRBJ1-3	CASSVQGEDGNTIYF	TGTGCCAGCAGCGTACAGGGTGAGGACGGAAACACCATATATTTT
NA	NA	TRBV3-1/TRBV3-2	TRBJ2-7	CASSLGQGARGPYEQYF	TGTGCCAGCAGCCTCGGACAGGGCGCGCGGGGGCCCTACGAGCAGTACTTC
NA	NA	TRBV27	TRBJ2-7	CASSPPGWAYEQYF	TGTGCCAGCAGTCCCCCGGGGTGGGCCTACGAGCAGTACTTC
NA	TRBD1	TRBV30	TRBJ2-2	CAWRTGVAGELFF	TGTGCCTGGAGAACAGGGGTGGCCGGGGAGCTGTTTTTT
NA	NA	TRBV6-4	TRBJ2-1	CASSDSFLGNTQFF	TGTGCCAGCAGTGACTCGTTCTTGGGAAATACGCAGTTCTTC
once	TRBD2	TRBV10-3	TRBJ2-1	CAIKVGGGANEQFF	TGTGCCATCAAGGTGGGCGGGGGGGCCAATGAGCAGTTCTTC
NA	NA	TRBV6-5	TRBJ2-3	CASSPVYSTDTQYF	TGTGCCAGCAGCCCCGTTTATTCCACAGATACGCAGTATTTT
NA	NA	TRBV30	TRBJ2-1	CAWSVRSLNYNEQFF	TGTGCCTGGAGTGTAAGGTCTCTAAATTACAATGAGCAGTTCTTC
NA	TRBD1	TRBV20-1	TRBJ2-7	CSASRDADRSNEQYF	TGCAGTGCTAGTCGTGACGCGGACAGGAGTAACGAGCAGTACTTC
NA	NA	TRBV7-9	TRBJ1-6	CASSLTSPYNSPLHF	TGTGCCAGCAGCTTGACAAGCCCGTATAATTCACCCCTCCACTTT
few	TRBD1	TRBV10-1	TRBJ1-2	CASSPGQGAYGYTF	TGCGCCAGCAGTCCGGGACAGGGGGCCTATGGCTACACCTTC
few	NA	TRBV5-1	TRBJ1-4	CASSLENLANEKLFF	TGCGCCAGCAGCTTGGAGAATTTGGCTAATGAAAAACTGTTTTTT